These T cell receptor beta chains were read from a single sample in a study of spatial heterogeneity in lung cancer. A single record per CDR3 protein comes from TCRdb applying MiXCR to the 5' RACE reads. The data contain around 87,000 distinct CDR3 sequences, approximately 12% of them singletons. The source was PBMCs, collected at surgery. These receptors originate from a male donor with early-stage non-small cell lung cancer. Each CDR3 is given with its conserved first and last residue. The D gene is left open where the match is weak. Clone sizes are given selectively: once, few, many, or a class where the clone is expanded.

D,J,V,size,CDR3,DNA
TRBD1,TRBJ2-7,TRBV6-2/TRBV6-3,many,CASSQQGSEQYF,TGTGCCAGCAGTCAACAGGGGAGCGAGCAGTACTTC
-,TRBJ2-5,TRBV24-1,few,CATSDLQETQYF,TGTGCCACCAGTGATTTGCAAGAGACCCAGTACTTC
-,TRBJ1-2,TRBV12-3/TRBV12-4,many,CATRANYGYTF,TGTGCCACTAGGGCTAACTATGGCTACACCTTC
-,TRBJ1-5,TRBV27,-,CASKRVPEGQPQHF,TGTGCCAGCAAACGAGTTCCCGAGGGGCAGCCCCAGCATTTT
-,TRBJ2-6,TRBV19,-,CASTQTVPTFSGANVLTF,TGTGCCAGTACCCAGACCGTACCTACCTTCTCTGGGGCCAACGTCCTGACTTTC
TRBD2,TRBJ2-3,TRBV7-2,-,CASSLIWLAGADTQYF,TGTGCCAGCAGCTTAATTTGGCTAGCGGGGGCAGATACGCAGTATTTT
TRBD1,TRBJ2-4,TRBV7-2,few,CASSLTGQGSDIQYF,TGTGCCAGCAGTCTTACGGGACAGGGGTCAGACATTCAGTACTTC
-,TRBJ1-2,TRBV28,few,CASSPPNDGYTF,TGTGCCAGCAGCCCTCCTAACGATGGCTACACCTTC
-,TRBJ2-3,TRBV28,many,CASSFWQGPDTQYF,TGTGCCAGCAGTTTTTGGCAGGGCCCAGATACGCAGTATTTT
-,TRBJ1-2,TRBV12-3/TRBV12-4,-,CASSPDGHYGYTF,TGTGCCAGCAGTCCGGACGGCCACTATGGCTACACCTTC
-,TRBJ2-3,TRBV6-5,-,CASRPSSITSTDTQYF,TGTGCCAGCAGACCTTCTAGCATAACTAGCACAGATACGCAGTATTTT
TRBD2,TRBJ2-2,TRBV28,-,CASRPGTSGNGELFF,TGTGCCAGCAGACCCGGGACTAGCGGGAATGGGGAGCTGTTTTTT
TRBD1,TRBJ1-2,TRBV5-4,-,CASSLNSRPTGASYGYTF,TGTGCCAGCAGCTTGAATAGCCGACCGACAGGGGCGAGCTATGGCTACACCTTC
-,TRBJ2-3,TRBV9,-,CASSVGGRPSTDTQYF,TGTGCCAGCAGCGTAGGAGGGAGACCTAGCACAGATACGCAGTATTTT
-,TRBJ1-1,TRBV5-5,few,CASSSAVFGGNTEAFF,TGTGCCAGCAGCTCCGCCGTCTTCGGGGGAAACACTGAAGCTTTCTTT
TRBD2,TRBJ2-7,TRBV23-1,-,CASSPASGTYEQYF,TGCGCCAGCAGTCCGGCTAGCGGAACCTACGAGCAGTACTTC
TRBD1,TRBJ2-3,TRBV18,-,CASSPSDRATDTQYF,TGTGCCAGCTCACCGTCGGACAGGGCAACAGATACGCAGTATTTT
-,TRBJ2-5,TRBV27,many,CASSWTGGHRETQYF,TGTGCCAGCAGCTGGACTGGGGGTCATCGAGAGACCCAGTACTTC
TRBD1,TRBJ1-5,TRBV28,-,CASSSTRDRKGFF,TGTGCCAGCAGTTCCACCCGGGACAGGAAGGGATTTTTT
TRBD1,TRBJ1-1,TRBV6-2/TRBV6-3,-,CASSHTGEEAFF,TGTGCCAGCAGCCACACAGGGGAAGAAGCTTTCTTT
TRBD2,TRBJ2-7,TRBV5-1,few,CASSFGLAGTYEQYF,TGCGCCAGCAGCTTCGGACTAGCGGGAACCTACGAGCAGTACTTC
-,TRBJ1-3,TRBV12-3/TRBV12-4,-,CASSPARGNTIYF,TGTGCCAGCAGCCCGGCGCGTGGAAACACCATATATTTT
-,TRBJ2-7,TRBV27,-,CASSQGSGAFYEQYF,TGTGCCAGCAGTCAGGGGTCAGGAGCTTTCTACGAGCAGTACTTC
-,TRBJ2-7,TRBV5-4,few,CASSFKHLQTQYF,TGTGCCAGCAGCTTTAAACACCTACAAACTCAGTACTTC
TRBD1,TRBJ2-3,TRBV5-1,few,CASSSRQGSTDTQYF,TGCGCCAGCAGTTCCAGACAGGGGAGCACAGATACGCAGTATTTT
-,TRBJ1-1,TRBV2,few,CASRPEGPFTEAFF,TGTGCCAGCAGGCCAGAGGGACCTTTCACTGAAGCTTTCTTT
-,TRBJ2-7,TRBV7-8,-,CASSLGSLSDEQYF,TGTGCCAGCAGCTTAGGCTCCTTGAGCGACGAGCAGTACTTC
-,TRBJ2-1,TRBV9,many,CASSSHRASYNEQFF,TGTGCCAGCAGCTCCCACCGGGCCTCCTACAATGAGCAGTTCTTC
-,TRBJ1-2,TRBV3-1,-,CASSNLYRDPGYTF,TGTGCCAGCAGCAACCTTTACAGGGATCCTGGCTACACCTTC
-,TRBJ1-2,TRBV30,-,CAWSVDNYGYTF,TGTGCCTGGAGTGTCGATAACTATGGCTACACCTTC
TRBD2,TRBJ2-3,TRBV5-1,few,CASSSGGGARRTDTQYF,TGCGCCAGCAGCTCCGGCGGGGGGGCGAGGCGCACAGATACGCAGTATTTT
TRBD1,TRBJ1-5,TRBV6-1,-,CASQLMDRGSNQPQHF,TGTGCTTCACAACTAATGGACAGGGGAAGCAATCAGCCCCAGCATTTT
-,TRBJ2-4,TRBV6-5,-,CASRTLAKNIQYF,TGTGCCAGCAGGACACTAGCCAAAAACATTCAGTACTTC
-,TRBJ1-3,TRBV18,-,CASSPGVDDTIYF,TGTGCCAGCTCACCAGGGGTAGACGACACCATATATTTT
TRBD1,TRBJ2-5,TRBV20-1,few,CSATYRGETQYF,TGCAGTGCTACCTACAGGGGGGAGACCCAGTACTTC
TRBD1,TRBJ2-1,TRBV19,few,CAKTERPGQGCYNEQFF,TGTGCCAAAACGGAAAGACCGGGACAGGGGTGTTACAATGAGCAGTTCTTC
TRBD1,TRBJ1-5,TRBV7-9,few,CASSLTGGQNQPQHF,TGTGCCAGCAGCTTAACAGGGGGCCAGAATCAGCCCCAGCATTTT
-,TRBJ1-3,TRBV4-3,few,CASSPSGVSGNTIYF,TGCGCCAGCAGCCCCTCTGGGGTCTCTGGAAACACCATATATTTT
TRBD1,TRBJ1-2,TRBV7-2,few,CASSTGQGGLYGYTF,TGTGCCAGCAGCACGGGACAGGGGGGACTTTACGGCTACACCTTC
-,TRBJ2-5,TRBV28,-,CASSLGQLQETQYF,TGTGCCAGCAGTTTAGGGCAGCTCCAAGAGACCCAGTACTTC
-,TRBJ2-7,TRBV29-1,-,CSVEKDSYEQYF,TGCAGCGTTGAAAAGGACTCCTACGAGCAGTACTTC
TRBD1,TRBJ1-5,TRBV4-2,-,CASSQDAGTGMRQPQHF,TGTGCCAGCAGCCAAGACGCCGGGACAGGGATGCGTCAGCCCCAGCATTTT
TRBD1,TRBJ1-2,TRBV20-1,-,CSAVRDRVFSTF,TGCAGTGCTGTCCGGGACAGGGTCTTTTCGACCTTC
-,TRBJ1-4,TRBV12-3/TRBV12-4,few,CASSGAGTVNEKLFF,TGTGCCAGCAGCGGGGCAGGGACTGTTAATGAAAAACTGTTTTTT
TRBD2,TRBJ2-5,TRBV7-2,few,CASSPGTTLREAQYF,TGTGCCAGCAGCCCAGGGACTACCCTAAGAGAGGCCCAGTACTTC
TRBD1,TRBJ1-2,TRBV6-5,many,CASSYGAGGGYGYTF,TGTGCCAGCAGTTACGGGGCAGGGGGAGGCTATGGCTACACCTTC
-,TRBJ1-3,TRBV5-1,-,CASSFRQLNSGNTIYF,TGCGCCAGCAGCTTTAGACAGTTAAACTCTGGAAACACCATATATTTT
-,TRBJ2-1,TRBV7-2,-,CASSLVWQTYSYNEQFF,TGTGCCAGCAGCTTAGTCTGGCAGACATACTCCTACAATGAGCAGTTCTTC
-,TRBJ2-1,TRBV7-9,-,CAISPRGSLFF,TGTGCCATTTCTCCCAGGGGTTCGTTGTTCTTC
-,TRBJ2-1,TRBV27,-,CASSYPGLESNEQFF,TGTGCCAGCAGTTATCCCGGGCTAGAAAGCAATGAGCAGTTCTTC
TRBD2,TRBJ2-1,TRBV14,few,CASSQERGLAGHNEQFF,TGTGCCAGCAGCCAAGAAAGGGGACTAGCGGGCCACAATGAGCAGTTCTTC
-,TRBJ1-4,TRBV7-6,many,CASSPGTSPRDEKLFF,TGTGCCAGCAGTCCCGGGACATCCCCTCGGGATGAAAAACTGTTTTTT
-,TRBJ2-2,TRBV6-5,many,CASSLASGGNNGELFF,TGTGCCAGCAGCCTAGCCAGTGGGGGGAATAACGGGGAGCTGTTTTTT
TRBD1,TRBJ2-1,TRBV6-2/TRBV6-3,few,CASNSGQGLYNEQFF,TGTGCCAGCAATTCAGGACAGGGTCTCTACAATGAGCAGTTCTTC
TRBD2,TRBJ2-1,TRBV11-2,few,CASSPSGGRNEQFF,TGTGCCAGCAGCCCGAGCGGGGGTAGAAATGAGCAGTTCTTC
-,TRBJ1-1,TRBV5-1,many,CASSLALWGTEAFF,TGCGCCAGCAGCTTGGCCCTGTGGGGCACTGAAGCTTTCTTT
-,TRBJ2-2,TRBV7-2,-,CASSFRRRRLNGTGELFF,TGTGCCAGCAGCTTTAGGAGAAGACGCCTTAATGGGACCGGGGAGCTGTTTTTT
-,TRBJ2-1,TRBV6-6,-,CASSSSAGKPNEQFF,TGTGCCAGCAGTTCTAGCGCCGGTAAACCGAATGAGCAGTTCTTC